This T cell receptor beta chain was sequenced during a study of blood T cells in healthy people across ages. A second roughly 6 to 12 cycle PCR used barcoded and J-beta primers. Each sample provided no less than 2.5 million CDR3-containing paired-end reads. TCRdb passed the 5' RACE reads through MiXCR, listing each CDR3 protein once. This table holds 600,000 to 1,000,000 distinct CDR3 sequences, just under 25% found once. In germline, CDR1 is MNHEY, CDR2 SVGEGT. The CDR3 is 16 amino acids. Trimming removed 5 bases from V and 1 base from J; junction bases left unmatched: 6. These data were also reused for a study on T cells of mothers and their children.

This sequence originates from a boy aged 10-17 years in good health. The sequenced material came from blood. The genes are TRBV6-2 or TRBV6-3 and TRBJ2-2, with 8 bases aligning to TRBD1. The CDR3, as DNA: TGTGCCAGCAGTAGCGATGGGACAGGGAACACCGGGGAGCTGTTTTTT. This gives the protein CASSSDGTGNTGELFF.